The source of this T cell receptor beta chain is a study of PD-L1 blockade in urothelial cancer. Study-wide context: Timepoints chosen for blood analysis were 3 weeks (second dose) and 6 weeks after treatment start.

Study-level results: Pretreatment TCR clonality in blood under the median foretold superior survival.

The time point is: peripheral blood 6 weeks after treatment start. Each individual provided 1 to 8 samples (taken pretreatment and on-treatment). The germline CDR1 and CDR2 sequences are MNHEY and SVGAGI. V dropped 6 bases and J dropped 0 bases, with 12 bases sitting between them. This CDR3 has 15 amino acids. Worth noting for this clone: The target antigen is unknown.

Assay: immunoSEQ multiplex PCR; the TCRdb copy retains only in-frame clones and omits some. The sample carries more than 45,000 clones, approximately 83% recorded once. This specimen was PBMCs, taken around atezolizumab (anti-PD-L1) treatment. V gene TRBV6-5 combines with J gene TRBJ1-3, with a weak D call TRBD1 (6 bases). The sequence was obtained from a man in his 60s with urothelial cancer. This chain's CDR3 is CASSPDRFSGNTIYF. In DNA form, the CDR3 reads TGTGCCAGCAGCCCCGACAGGTTCTCTGGAAACACCATATATTTT.